This T cell receptor beta chain was recorded in a study of neurological immune-mediated disorders. Study results and limitations: There were no CDR3 amino acid sequences shared by expanded clones across subjects, a result suggesting private repertoires in all groups.

TCRdb re-called the 5' RACE reads with MiXCR, one entry per CDR3 protein. The data contain tens of thousands of distinct CDR3 sequences, around an eighth of them singletons. V was cut by 0 bases and J by 5 bases, with 7 bases left in between. CDR3 length: 14 residues. Germline V gives CDR1 ENHRY, CDR2 SYGVKD. Time point described: longitudinal time-point 2. This clonotype was seen many times. Antigen specificity is unknown. The clonotype originates from a woman aged 40 to 50 in good health. V and J are TRBV10-3 and TRBJ2-2; D gene unclear. Sequenced material: PBMCs. CDR3 amino acids: CAISESIGTGELFF. For the CDR3, the DNA is TGTGCCATCAGTGAGTCCATCGGGACCGGGGAGCTGTTTTTT.